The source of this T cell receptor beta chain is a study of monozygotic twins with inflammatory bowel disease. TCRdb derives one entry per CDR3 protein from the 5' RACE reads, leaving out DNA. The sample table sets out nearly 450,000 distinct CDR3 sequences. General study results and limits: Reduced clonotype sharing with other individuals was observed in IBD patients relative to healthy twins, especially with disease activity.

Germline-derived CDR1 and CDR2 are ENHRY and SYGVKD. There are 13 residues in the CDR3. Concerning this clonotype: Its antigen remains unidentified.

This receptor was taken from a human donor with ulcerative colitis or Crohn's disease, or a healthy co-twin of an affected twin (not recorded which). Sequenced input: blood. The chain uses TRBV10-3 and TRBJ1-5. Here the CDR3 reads CAISENEDQPQHF.